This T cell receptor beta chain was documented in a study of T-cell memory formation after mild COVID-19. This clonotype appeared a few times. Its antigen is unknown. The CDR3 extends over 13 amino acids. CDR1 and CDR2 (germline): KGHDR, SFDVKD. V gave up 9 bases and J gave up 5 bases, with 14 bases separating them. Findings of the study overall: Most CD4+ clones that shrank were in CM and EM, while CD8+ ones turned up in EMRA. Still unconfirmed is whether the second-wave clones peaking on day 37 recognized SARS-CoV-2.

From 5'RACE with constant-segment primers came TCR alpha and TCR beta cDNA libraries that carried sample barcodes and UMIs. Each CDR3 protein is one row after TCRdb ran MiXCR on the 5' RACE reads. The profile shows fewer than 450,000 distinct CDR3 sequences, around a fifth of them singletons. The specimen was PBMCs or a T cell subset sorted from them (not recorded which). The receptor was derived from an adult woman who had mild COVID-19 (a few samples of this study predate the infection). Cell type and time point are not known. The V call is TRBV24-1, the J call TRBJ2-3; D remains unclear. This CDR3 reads CATARRLGDTQYF. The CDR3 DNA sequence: TGTGCCACCGCCCGGCGCCTTGGAGATACGCAGTATTTT.